The 4 T cell receptor beta chains reported below all come from one sample, sequenced in a study of response to subunit inactivated influenza vaccine. TCRdb itself ran the RT-PCR reads through MiXCR, one entry per CDR3 protein. The sample lists around 580,000 distinct CDR3 sequences, around 11% occurring once. This specimen consisted of PBMCs from blood, obtained on the day of vaccination. The receptors come from a man between 45 and 60 years old who received an inactivated influenza vaccine.

The chain combines TRBV20-1 with TRBJ1-6; possibly TRBD1 for D (5 bases). Trimming removed 0 bases at V and 6 bases at J, with 15 bases between. The CDR3 consists of 16 residues. Per germline, CDR1 DFQATT and CDR2 SNEGSKA (reference sequence). The CDR3 region is CSARDWGGTPNSPLHF. The CDR3 region has the DNA TGCAGTGCTAGAGATTGGGGGGGGACTCCTAATTCACCCCTCCACTTT.

This clonotype was seen a handful of times. The chain has TRBV11-2 and TRBJ2-1; 9 bases map to TRBD1. The CDR3 runs 15 residues. Germline trimming cut 3 bases from V and 12 bases from J; bases unmatched to any gene: 12. The germline V gene encodes CDR1 SGHAT and CDR2 FQNNGV. The CDR3 DNA is TGTGCCAGCAGCTTGGCCCGGGACAGGGAAAGTGGGCAGTTCTTC. Translation: CASSLARDRESGQFF. Looking up the rest from reference TRBV11-2 and TRBJ2-1 gives the full variable domain: EAGVAQSPRYKIIEKRQSVAFWCNPISGHATLYWYQQILGQGPKLLIQFQNNGVVDDSQLPKDRFSAERLKGVDSTLKIQPAKLEDSAVYLCASSLARDRESGQFFGPGTRLTVL.

This clonotype has a handful of counts. The chain employs TRBV11-1 and TRBJ2-3, with 9 bases identical to TRBD2. CDR1 is SGHAT and CDR2 is FQDESV in the germline V gene (reference sequence). J lost 1 base, V lost 2 bases, and 13 bases had no gene match. The CDR3 covers 19 residues. The CDR3 loop is CASSLRLILGGRGTDTQYF. The CDR3 bases are TGTGCCAGCAGCTTACGGCTGATCCTAGGCGGGAGGGGCACAGATACGCAGTATTTT.

V usage is TRBV6-2 or TRBV6-3 and J usage is TRBJ2-7; 12 nucleotides agree with TRBD2. Germline V CDR1 and CDR2: MNHEY, SVGEGT. The CDR3 consists of 15 residues. V dropped 2 bases and J dropped 6; count of bases not matched to a gene: 5. This CDR3 is CASSYGTSGPGEQYF. The CDR3 DNA is TGTGCCAGCAGTTACGGGACTAGCGGGCCAGGCGAGCAGTACTTC.